Included here is one T cell receptor beta chain sequence, with context. The CDR3 is 14 amino acids. CDR1 is SGHKS, CDR2 YYEKEE, per germline (reference sequence). Trimming took 4 bases from V and 4 from J, leaving 11 bases between them. The data were obtained in a study of control samples from healthy donors and cancer patients. Only in-frame clones appear in the TCRdb table, and some are missing; sequencing was by immunoSEQ multiplex PCR. The sample contains tens of thousands of clones, 88% of which appear only once. The source material was blood. V gene TRBV5-5 combines with J gene TRBJ2-2; no reliable D call. This TCR derives from a woman in her seventies in good health. The CDR3 DNA reads TGTGCCAGCAGCGCGTTCACGGGCACCGGGGAGCTGTTTTTT. It translates to CASSAFTGTGELFF.